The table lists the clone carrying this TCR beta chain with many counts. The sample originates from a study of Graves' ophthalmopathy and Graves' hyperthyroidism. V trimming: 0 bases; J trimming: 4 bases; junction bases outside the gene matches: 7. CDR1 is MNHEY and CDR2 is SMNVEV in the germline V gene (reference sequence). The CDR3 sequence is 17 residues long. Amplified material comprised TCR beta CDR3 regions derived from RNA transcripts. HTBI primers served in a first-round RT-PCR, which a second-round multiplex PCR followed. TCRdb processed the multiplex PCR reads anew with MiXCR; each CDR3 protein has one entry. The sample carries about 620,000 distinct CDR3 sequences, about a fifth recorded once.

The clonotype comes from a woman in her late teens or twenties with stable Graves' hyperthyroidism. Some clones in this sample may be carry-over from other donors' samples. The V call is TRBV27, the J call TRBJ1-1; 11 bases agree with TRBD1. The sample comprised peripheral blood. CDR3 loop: CASSLSGQGGGGTEAFF. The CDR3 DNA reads TGTGCCAGCAGTTTATCGGGACAGGGGGGTGGTGGCACTGAAGCTTTCTTT.